These T cell receptor beta chains were read from a single sample in a study of blood T cell repertoires in COVID-19. Clones were read by immunoSEQ multiplex PCR, and TCRdb kept only the in-frame ones, dropping some. The sample records 150,000 to 200,000 clones, over 85% being singletons. The specimen was peripheral blood. These receptors all come from a man aged 55 to 70 with active or convalescent COVID-19. The CDR3 runs from the conserved cysteine through the conserved F or W. The D gene is left open where the match is weak.

v_call,d_call,j_call,cdr3_aa,cdr3_nt
TRBV18,NA,TRBJ1-3,CASSPRDIGSGNTIYF,TGTGCCAGCTCACCTAGGGACATCGGCTCTGGAAACACCATATATTTT
TRBV9,TRBD2,TRBJ2-5,CASSSPQLAGVGETQYF,TGTGCCAGCAGCTCCCCCCAGCTAGCGGGAGTCGGAGAGACCCAGTACTTC
TRBV5-8,TRBD1,TRBJ1-5,CASSLGTGGGNQPQHF,TGTGCCAGCAGCTTGGGTACAGGGGGTGGCAATCAGCCCCAGCATTTT
TRBV18,NA,TRBJ1-1,CASSPNQGSWNTEAFF,TGTGCCAGCTCACCAAATCAGGGATCGTGGAATACTGAAGCTTTCTTT
TRBV3-1/TRBV3-2,TRBD2,TRBJ2-7,CASSQGLAGGPSYF,TGTGCCAGCAGCCAAGGACTAGCGGGGGGCCCTAGTTACTTC
TRBV23-1,NA,TRBJ1-4,CASSPQDRNEKLFF,TGCGCCAGCAGTCCCCAGGACAGAAATGAAAAACTGTTTTTT
TRBV19,NA,TRBJ2-1,CASVVGTGYNEQFF,TGTGCCAGCGTGGTGGGGACTGGCTACAATGAGCAGTTCTTC
TRBV5-4,TRBD1,TRBJ2-6,CASSAQGSGANVLTF,TGTGCCAGCAGCGCACAGGGGTCTGGGGCCAACGTCCTGACTTTC
TRBV27,TRBD1,TRBJ2-7,CASSPLTGFNEQYF,TGTGCCAGCAGTCCCCTGACAGGGTTTAACGAGCAGTACTTC
TRBV19,NA,TRBJ1-2,CASSMLGDRNYGYTF,TGTGCCAGTAGTATGCTGGGAGACCGTAACTATGGCTACACCTTC
TRBV7-2,TRBD1,TRBJ2-1,CASSPQDRGNEQFF,TGTGCCAGCAGCCCACAAGACAGGGGGAATGAGCAGTTCTTC
TRBV2,NA,TRBJ1-5,CASSERGWGNQPQHF,TGTGCCAGCAGTGAGCGAGGGTGGGGCAATCAGCCCCAGCATTTT
TRBV18,TRBD1,TRBJ1-2,CASSFLGQGRYGYTF,TGTGCCAGCTCATTCCTGGGACAGGGCCGTTATGGCTACACCTTC